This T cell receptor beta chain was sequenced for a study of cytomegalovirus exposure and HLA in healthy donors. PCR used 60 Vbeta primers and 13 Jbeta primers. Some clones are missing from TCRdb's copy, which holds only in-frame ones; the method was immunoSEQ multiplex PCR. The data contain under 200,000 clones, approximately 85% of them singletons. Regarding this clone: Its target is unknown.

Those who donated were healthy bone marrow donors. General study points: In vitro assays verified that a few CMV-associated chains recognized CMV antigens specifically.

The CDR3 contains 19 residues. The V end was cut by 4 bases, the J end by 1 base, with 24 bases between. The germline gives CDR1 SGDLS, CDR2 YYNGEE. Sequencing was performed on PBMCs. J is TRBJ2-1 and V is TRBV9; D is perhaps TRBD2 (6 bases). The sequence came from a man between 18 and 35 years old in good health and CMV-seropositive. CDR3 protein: CASSPFPGVAWGSYNEQFF. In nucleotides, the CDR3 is TGTGCCAGCAGCCCTTTTCCGGGAGTAGCGTGGGGGTCCTACAATGAGCAGTTCTTC.